This T cell receptor (beta chain) was captured by sequencing in a study of spatial heterogeneity in lung cancer (dated by TCRdb to 2018 to 2020). In the study overall: Donors were around 69 patients with early-stage, untreated non-small cell lung cancer from the lung TRACERx cohort. TCR repertoire features were related to nonsynonymous mutation counts determined by whole-exome sequencing of tumor tissue. Both alpha and beta chains were TCR-sequenced in samples taken at surgery, namely 220 tumor regions, fewer than 85 matched nontumor lung samples and roughly 56 PBMC samples. In non-small cell lung cancer, the study made a quantitative comparison of TCR alpha and beta repertoires among multiple tumor regions, matched nontumor lung and blood. In the raw uncorrected reads, each unique combination of TCR and UMI appeared on average more than ten times. Follow-up PBMC samples were sequenced whenever available, with the median time to follow-up being about two years after resection. More beta-chain than alpha-chain transcripts were consistently detected, likely reflecting higher beta-chain transcript abundance.

Study-wide conclusions, independent of this receptor: Confirming at a functional level the hypothesis that regional TCRs recognize regional mutations was considered to require additional single-cell paired TCR alpha and beta sequencing. Comparisons of baseline and follow-up blood repertoires included only around 14 patients. Ubiquitous expanded tumor TCRs showed up in blood more often at tumor resection than at routine follow-up.

Spanning cysteine to phenylalanine, the CDR3 consists of 15 amino acids. Only the CDR3 part of the read is kept: 45 bases, read in frame from the first base. The V end loses 3 bases and the J end loses 2 bases, and a stretch of 13 bases separates them. The CDR1 and CDR2 encoded by the germline V gene are MNHNS and SASEGT. This clonotype has only a few counts. No cognate antigen has been identified for it. No per-base quality is available; no much larger clone lies one base away. Receptor amplification or capture employed 5' RACE. Data came from a NextSeq 500. The TCR library protocol attached a unique molecular identifier to each TCR cDNA molecule to allow correction of PCR and sequencing errors. The original methods were these. Decombinator tools were used for TCR identification, UMI-based error correction and CDR3 extraction. Expanded TCRs were defined as those above a frequency of 2 per 1,000, corresponding to the top 1% of the tumor frequency distribution. Rényi diversity was computed with the R vegan package after subsampling each repertoire 100 times to 5,000 TCRs. To build CDR3 similarity networks, amino acid triplet string-kernel similarity was used, and CDR3s were connected when their pairwise similarity was above 0.82. TCRdb took the public reads, trimmed them with fastp at Q25, ran MiXCR for clone calling and kept in-frame beta chains. For every CDR3 protein sequence, its rows merge into one entry that carries the most common genes and DNA. These V and J calls originate from TCRdb's pipeline instead of the authors' own analysis. A total of some 120,000 distinct CDR3 sequences appear in this sample, approximately 12% of them only once. Of the sample, about 15% is held by the ten largest clones.

The sample's time point, from its label and the paper: blood at routine non-recurrence follow-up after resection. Whole RNA extracted from tumor and nontumor lung tissue, or from cryopreserved PBMC samples, was used for TCR sequencing without cell sorting. Only patients with enough RNA available from two or more tumor regions were chosen for TCR sequencing. This receptor was obtained from a male donor with early-stage non-small cell lung cancer. The chain links TRBV6-1 with TRBJ2-5, with the D gene not confidently named. The source was PBMCs, collected at follow-up. The sequenced DNA is TGTGCCAGCAGTGAGGGCCACTCGGTTCAAGAGACCCAGTACTTC. The translation is CASSEGHSVQETQYF.